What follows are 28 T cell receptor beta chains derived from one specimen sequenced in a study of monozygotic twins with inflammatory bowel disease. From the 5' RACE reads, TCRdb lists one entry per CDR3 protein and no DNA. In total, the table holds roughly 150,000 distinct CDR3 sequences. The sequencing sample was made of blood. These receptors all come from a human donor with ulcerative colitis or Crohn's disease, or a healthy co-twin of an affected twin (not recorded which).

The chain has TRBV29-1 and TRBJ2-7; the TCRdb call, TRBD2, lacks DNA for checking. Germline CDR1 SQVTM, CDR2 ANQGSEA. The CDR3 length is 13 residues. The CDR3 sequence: CSVTAAANYEQYF.

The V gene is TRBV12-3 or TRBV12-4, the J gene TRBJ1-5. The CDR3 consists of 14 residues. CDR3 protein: CASSFRLSNQPQHF.

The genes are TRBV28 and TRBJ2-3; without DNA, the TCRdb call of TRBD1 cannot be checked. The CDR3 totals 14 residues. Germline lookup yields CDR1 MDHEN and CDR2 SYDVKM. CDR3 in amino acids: CASSLTGVKDTQYF.

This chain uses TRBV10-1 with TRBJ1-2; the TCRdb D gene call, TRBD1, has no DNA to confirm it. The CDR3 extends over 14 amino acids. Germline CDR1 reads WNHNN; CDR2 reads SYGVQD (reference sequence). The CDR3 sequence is CASSRTGVNYGYTF.

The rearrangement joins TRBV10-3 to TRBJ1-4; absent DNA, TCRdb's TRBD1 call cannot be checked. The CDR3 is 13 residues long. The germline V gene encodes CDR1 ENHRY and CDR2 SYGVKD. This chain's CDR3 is CAGQGYDNEKLFF.

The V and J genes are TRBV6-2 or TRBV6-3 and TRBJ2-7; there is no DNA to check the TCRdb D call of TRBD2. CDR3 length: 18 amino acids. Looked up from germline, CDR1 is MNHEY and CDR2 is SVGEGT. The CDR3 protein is CASSYPPPVAGVDREQYF.

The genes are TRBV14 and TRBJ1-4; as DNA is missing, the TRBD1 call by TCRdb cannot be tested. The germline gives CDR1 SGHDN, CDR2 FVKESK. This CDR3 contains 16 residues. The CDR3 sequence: CASSPLVGSPGEKLFF.

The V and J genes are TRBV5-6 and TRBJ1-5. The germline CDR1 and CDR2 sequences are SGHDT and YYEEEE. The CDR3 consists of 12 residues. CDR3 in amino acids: CASSLWDQPQHF.

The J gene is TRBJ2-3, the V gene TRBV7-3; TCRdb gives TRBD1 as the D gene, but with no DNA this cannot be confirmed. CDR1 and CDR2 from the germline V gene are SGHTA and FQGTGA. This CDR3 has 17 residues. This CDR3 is CASSLYAPGTGQDTQYF.

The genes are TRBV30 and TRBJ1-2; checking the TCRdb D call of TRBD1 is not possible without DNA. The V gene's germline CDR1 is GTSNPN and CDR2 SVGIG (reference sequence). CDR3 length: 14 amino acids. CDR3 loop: CAAHARGPNYGFTF.

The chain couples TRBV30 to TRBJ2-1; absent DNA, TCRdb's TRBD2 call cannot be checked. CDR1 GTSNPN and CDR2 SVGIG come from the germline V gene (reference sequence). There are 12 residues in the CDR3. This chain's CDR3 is CACASLYNEQFF. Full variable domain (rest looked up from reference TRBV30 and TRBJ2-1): SQTIHQWPATLVQPVGSPLSLECTVEGTSNPNLYWYRQAAGRGLQLLFYSVGIGQISSEVPQNLSASRPQDRQFILSSKKLLLSDSGFYLCACASLYNEQFFGPGTRLTVL.

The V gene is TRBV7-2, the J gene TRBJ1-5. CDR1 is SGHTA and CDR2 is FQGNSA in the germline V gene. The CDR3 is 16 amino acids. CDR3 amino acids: CASSYGPLVPNQPQHF.

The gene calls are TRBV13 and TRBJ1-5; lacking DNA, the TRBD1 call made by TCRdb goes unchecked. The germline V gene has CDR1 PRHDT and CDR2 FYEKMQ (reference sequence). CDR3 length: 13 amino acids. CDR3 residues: CASSRNRDQPQHF.

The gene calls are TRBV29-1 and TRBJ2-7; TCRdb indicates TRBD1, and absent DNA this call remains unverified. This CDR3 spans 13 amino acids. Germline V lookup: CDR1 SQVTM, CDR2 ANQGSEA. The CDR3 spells CSVEKQGVYEQYF.

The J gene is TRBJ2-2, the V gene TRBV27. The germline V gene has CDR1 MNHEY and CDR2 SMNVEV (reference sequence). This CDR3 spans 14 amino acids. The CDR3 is CASSFPENTGELFF.

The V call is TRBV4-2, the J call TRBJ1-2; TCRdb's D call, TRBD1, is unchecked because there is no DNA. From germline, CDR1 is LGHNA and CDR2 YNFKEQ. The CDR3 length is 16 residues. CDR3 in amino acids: CASSAKSGTANYGYTF.

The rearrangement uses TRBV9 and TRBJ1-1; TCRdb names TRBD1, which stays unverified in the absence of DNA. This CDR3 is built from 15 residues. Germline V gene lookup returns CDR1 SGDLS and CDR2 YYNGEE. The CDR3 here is CASSLEGGWNTEAFF.

The chain's CDR3 is CSARGIETGDTGELFF. The rearrangement links TRBV20-1 to TRBJ2-2; TCRdb picks TRBD1, but there is no DNA to check that call. This CDR3 contains 16 residues. From germline, CDR1 is DFQATT and CDR2 SNEGSKA (reference sequence).

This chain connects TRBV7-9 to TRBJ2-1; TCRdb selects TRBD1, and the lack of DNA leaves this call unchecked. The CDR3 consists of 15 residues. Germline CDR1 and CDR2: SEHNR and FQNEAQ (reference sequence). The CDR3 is CASSSGQPLPNEQFF.

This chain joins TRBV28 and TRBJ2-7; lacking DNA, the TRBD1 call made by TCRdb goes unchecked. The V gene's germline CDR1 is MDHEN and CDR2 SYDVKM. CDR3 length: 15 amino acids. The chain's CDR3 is CASSLYRGSSHEQYF. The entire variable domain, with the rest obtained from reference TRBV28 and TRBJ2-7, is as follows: DVKVTQSSRYLVKRTGEKVFLECVQDMDHENMFWYRQDPGLGLRLIYFSYDVKMKEKGDIPEGYSVSREKKERFSLILESASTNQTSMYLCASSLYRGSSHEQYFGPGTRLTVT.

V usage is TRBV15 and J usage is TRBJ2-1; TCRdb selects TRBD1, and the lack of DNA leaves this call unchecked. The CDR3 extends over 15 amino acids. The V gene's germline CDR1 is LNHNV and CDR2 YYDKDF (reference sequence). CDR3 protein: CATSRGGEGGNEQFF.

This CDR3 is CASSYSGTGDNYGYTF. The chain couples TRBV6-5 to TRBJ1-2; TCRdb returns TRBD1, unconfirmable since there is no DNA. Germline loops: CDR1 MNHEY, CDR2 SVGAGI. This CDR3 has 16 amino acids.

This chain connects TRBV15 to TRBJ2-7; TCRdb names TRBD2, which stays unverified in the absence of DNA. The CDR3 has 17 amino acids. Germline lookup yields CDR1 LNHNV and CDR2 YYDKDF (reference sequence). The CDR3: CATSRESAGSGTYEQYF. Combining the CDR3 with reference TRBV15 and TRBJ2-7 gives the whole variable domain DAMVIQNPRYQVTQFGKPVTLSCSQTLNHNVMYWYQQKSSQAPKLLFHYYDKDFNNEADTPDNFQSRRPNTSFCFLDIRSPGLGDTAMYLCATSRESAGSGTYEQYFGPGTRLTVT.

CDR3 region: CASSQGWGNTEAFF. This chain uses TRBV4-1 with TRBJ1-1. The CDR3 loop spans 14 amino acids. The germline V gene has CDR1 MGHRA and CDR2 YSYEKL.

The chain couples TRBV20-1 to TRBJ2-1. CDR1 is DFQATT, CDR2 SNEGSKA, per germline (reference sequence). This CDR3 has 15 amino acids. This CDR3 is CSARVRGSSYNEQFF.

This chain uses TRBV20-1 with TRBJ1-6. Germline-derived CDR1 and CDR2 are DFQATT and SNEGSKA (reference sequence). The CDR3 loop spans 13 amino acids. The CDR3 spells CSAPRQPNSPLHF.

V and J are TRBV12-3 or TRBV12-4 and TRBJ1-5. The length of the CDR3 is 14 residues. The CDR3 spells CASSLVDSNQPQHF.

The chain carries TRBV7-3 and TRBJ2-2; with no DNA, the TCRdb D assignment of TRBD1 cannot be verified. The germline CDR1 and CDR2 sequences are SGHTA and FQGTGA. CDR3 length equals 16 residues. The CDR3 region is CASSSGQGAFSGELFF.